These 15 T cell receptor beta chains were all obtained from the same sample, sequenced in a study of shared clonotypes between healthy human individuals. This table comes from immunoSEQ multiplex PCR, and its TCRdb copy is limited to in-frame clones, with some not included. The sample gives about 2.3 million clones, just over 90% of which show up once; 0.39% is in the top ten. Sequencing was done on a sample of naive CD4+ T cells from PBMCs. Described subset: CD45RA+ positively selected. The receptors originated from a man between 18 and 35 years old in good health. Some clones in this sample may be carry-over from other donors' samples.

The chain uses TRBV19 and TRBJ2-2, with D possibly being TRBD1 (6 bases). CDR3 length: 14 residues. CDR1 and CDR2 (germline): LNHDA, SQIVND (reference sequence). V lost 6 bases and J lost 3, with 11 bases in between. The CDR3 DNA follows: TGTGCCAGTAGGGAGGACAGTTACACCGGGGAGCTGTTTTTT. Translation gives CASREDSYTGELFF.

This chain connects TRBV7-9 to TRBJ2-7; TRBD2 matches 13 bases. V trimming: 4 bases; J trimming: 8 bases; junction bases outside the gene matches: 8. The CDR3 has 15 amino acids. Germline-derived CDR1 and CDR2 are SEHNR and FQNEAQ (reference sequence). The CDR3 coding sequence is TGTGCCAGCAGCTCCCCGGGACTAGCGGGGATAAAGCAGTACTTC. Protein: CASSSPGLAGIKQYF.

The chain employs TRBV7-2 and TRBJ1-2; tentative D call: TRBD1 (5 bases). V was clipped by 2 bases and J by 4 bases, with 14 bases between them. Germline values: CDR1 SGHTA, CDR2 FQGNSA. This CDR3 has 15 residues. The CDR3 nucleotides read TGTGCCAGCAGCTTATACTCACAGGAGCTCTATGGCTACACCTTC. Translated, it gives CASSLYSQELYGYTF.

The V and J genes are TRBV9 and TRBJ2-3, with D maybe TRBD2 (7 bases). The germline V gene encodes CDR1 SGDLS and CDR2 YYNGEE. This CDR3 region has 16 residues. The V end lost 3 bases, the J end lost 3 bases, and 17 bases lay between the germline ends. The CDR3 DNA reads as TGTGCCAGCAGCGCCCCCGTGGGGGGGCGTACAGATACGCAGTATTTT. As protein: CASSAPVGGRTDTQYF.

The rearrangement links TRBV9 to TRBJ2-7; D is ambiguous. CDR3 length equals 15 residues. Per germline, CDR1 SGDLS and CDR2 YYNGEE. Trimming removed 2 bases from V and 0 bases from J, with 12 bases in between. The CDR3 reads CASSVSALPSYEQYF. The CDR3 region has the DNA TGTGCCAGCAGCGTCTCGGCCCTCCCCTCCTACGAGCAGTACTTC.

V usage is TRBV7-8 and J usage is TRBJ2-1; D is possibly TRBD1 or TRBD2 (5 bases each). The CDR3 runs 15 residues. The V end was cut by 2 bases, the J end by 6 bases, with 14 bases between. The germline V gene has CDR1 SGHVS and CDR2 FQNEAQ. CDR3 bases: TGTGCCAGCAGCTTACGGGACGGGGCCGTCAATGAGCAGTTCTTC. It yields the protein CASSLRDGAVNEQFF.

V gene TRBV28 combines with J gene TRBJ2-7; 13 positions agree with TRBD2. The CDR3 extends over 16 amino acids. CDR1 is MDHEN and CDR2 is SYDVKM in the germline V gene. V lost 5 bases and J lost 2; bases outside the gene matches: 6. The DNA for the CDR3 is TGTGCCAGCAGTCCTACTGGACTAGCGGGAGCCTACGAGCAGTACTTC. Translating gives CASSPTGLAGAYEQYF.

The CDR3 region has the DNA TGTGCCAGCAATCCCCAACCGAACTATGGCTACACCTTC. Protein product: CASNPQPNYGYTF. This chain links TRBV28 with TRBJ1-2, with unresolved D. Germline V gene lookup returns CDR1 MDHEN and CDR2 SYDVKM. This CDR3 has 13 residues. V gave up 7 bases and J gave up 2 bases, with 11 bases separating them.

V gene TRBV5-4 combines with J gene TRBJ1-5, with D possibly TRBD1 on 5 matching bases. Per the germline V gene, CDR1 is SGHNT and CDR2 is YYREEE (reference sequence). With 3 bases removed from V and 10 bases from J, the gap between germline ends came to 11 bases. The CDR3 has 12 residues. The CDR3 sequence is CASSSEGDPQHF. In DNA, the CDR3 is TGTGCCAGCAGCTCCGAAGGGGATCCCCAGCATTTT.

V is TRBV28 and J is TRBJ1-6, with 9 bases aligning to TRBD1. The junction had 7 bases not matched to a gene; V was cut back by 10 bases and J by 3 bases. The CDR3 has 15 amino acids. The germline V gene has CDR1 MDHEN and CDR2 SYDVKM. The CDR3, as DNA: TGTGCCACCGGACAGGGGACAATCTATAATTCACCCCTCCACTTT. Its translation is CATGQGTIYNSPLHF.

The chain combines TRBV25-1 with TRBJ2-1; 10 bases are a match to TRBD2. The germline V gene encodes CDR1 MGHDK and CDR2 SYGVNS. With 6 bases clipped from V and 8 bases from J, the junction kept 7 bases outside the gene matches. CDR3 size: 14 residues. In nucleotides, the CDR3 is TGTGCCAGCAGGGCCAGCGGGAGGGTCGATGAGCAGTTCTTC. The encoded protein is CASRASGRVDEQFF.

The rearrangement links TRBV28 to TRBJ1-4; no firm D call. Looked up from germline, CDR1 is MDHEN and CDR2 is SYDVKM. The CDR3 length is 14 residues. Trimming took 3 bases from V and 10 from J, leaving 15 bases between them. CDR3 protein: CASSLRGMLGKLFF. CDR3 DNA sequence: TGTGCCAGCAGTTTGAGAGGGATGCTGGGAAAACTGTTTTTT.

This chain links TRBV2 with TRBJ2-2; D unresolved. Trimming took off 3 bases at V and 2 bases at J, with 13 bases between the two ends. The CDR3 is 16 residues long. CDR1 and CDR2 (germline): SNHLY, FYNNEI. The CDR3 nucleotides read TGTGCCAGCAGTGAGGTTGTGGCCGGTAACACCGGGGAGCTGTTTTTT. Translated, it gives CASSEVVAGNTGELFF.

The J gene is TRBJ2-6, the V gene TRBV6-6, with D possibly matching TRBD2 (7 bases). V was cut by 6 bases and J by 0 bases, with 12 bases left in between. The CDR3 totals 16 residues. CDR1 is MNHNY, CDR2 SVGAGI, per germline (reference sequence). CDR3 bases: TGTGCCAGCAGGGGGGGGGCCCGCTCTGGGGCCAACGTCCTGACTTTC. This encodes CASRGGARSGANVLTF.

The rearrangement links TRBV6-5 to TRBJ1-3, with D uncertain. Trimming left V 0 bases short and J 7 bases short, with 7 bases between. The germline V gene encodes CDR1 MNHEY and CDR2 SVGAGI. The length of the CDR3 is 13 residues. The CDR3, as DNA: TGTGCCAGCAGTTACTCGAATAGGAACACCATATATTTT. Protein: CASSYSNRNTIYF.